The 9 T cell receptor beta chains below all came from one sample that was sequenced in a study of molecular identifiers for immune sequencing clone quantification. TCRdb passed the PCR reads through MiXCR, listing each CDR3 protein once. The sample holds 40,000 to 50,000 distinct CDR3 sequences, roughly 21% seen once. Input material: naive CD8+ T cells from blood, with Jurkat cell RNA spiked in. Specified subset: FACS-sorted CD8+CD4-CCR7+CD45RA+ naive T cells. These receptors originate from a human donor in good health. Some libraries in this study had Jurkat cell RNA spiked in.

With regard to this clonotype: A much larger clone is a single base away; this may be a read error. The V and J genes are TRBV5-6 and TRBJ1-5; no clear D. The CDR3 totals 14 residues. Germline loops: CDR1 SGHDT, CDR2 YYEEEE. Trimming cost V 3 bases and J 7 bases, with 14 bases left between them. This CDR3 is CASSWAGTGQPQHF. Here the CDR3 DNA reads TGTGCCAGCAGCTGGGCAGGCACGGGACAGCCCCAGCATTTT.

There are many counts of this clonotype. The gene calls are TRBV28 and TRBJ1-5, with D tentatively TRBD1 (6 bases). The CDR3 runs 16 residues. Germline CDR1 is MDHEN and CDR2 is SYDVKM. V shed 4 bases and J shed 7 bases, with 20 bases lying between them. The CDR3 bases are TGTGCCAGCAGTTCACGACAGGCAGGAACGCAACAGCCCCAGCATTTT. This sequence encodes CASSSRQAGTQQPQHF.

This clonotype has at least ten counts. The chain has TRBV16 and TRBJ1-1, with 11 bases that match TRBD1. Trimming at V came to 4 bases and at J to 5 bases, leaving 18 bases not matched to a gene. The germline CDR1 and CDR2 sequences are KGHSY and FQNENV. The CDR3 totals 19 residues. CDR3 residues: CASSPISYPDRGRKTEAFF. DNA for the CDR3: TGTGCCAGCAGCCCGATATCTTATCCGGACAGGGGGCGCAAAACTGAAGCTTTCTTT. The whole variable domain, remainder taken from reference TRBV16 and TRBJ1-1, is GEEVAQTPKHLVRGEGQKAKLYCAPIKGHSYVFWYQQVLKNEFKFLISFQNENVFDETGMPKERFSAKCLPNSPCSLEIQATKLEDSAVYFCASSPISYPDRGRKTEAFFGQGTRLTVV.

This sequence joins TRBV2 and TRBJ1-5; D is unclear. CDR1 is SNHLY, CDR2 FYNNEI, per germline. Trimming cost V 6 bases and J 1 base, with 13 bases left between them. The CDR3 has 15 residues. CDR3 bases: TGTGCCAGCAGCCTCCCTGACGGAAGCAATCAGCCCCAGCATTTT. Translating gives CASSLPDGSNQPQHF. The full variable domain, in which reference TRBV2 and TRBJ1-5 provide the parts outside the CDR3, is EPEVTQTPSHQVTQMGQEVILRCVPISNHLYFYWYRQILGQKVEFLVSFYNNEISEKSEIFDDQFSVERPDGSNFTLKIRSTKLEDSAMYFCASSLPDGSNQPQHFGDGTRLSIL.

This clonotype was recorded many times. The V call is TRBV20-1, the J call TRBJ2-3; TRBD2 matches 14 bases. Germline values: CDR1 DFQATT, CDR2 SNEGSKA (reference sequence). The junction had 3 bases not matched to a gene; V was cut back by 1 base and J by 0 bases. The CDR3 has 17 residues. The CDR3 loop reads CSARGLAGGPSTDTQYF. CDR3 nucleotide sequence: TGCAGTGCTAGAGGACTAGCGGGAGGGCCTAGCACAGATACGCAGTATTTT.

The sample holds many counts of this clonotype. The gene calls are TRBV7-2 and TRBJ1-1; 7 nucleotides agree with TRBD1. V was clipped by 5 bases and J by 6 bases; unmatched bases: 12. The CDR3 spans 15 residues. Germline V lookup: CDR1 SGHTA, CDR2 FQGNSA. The CDR3 loop is CASSPLDRAFAEAFF. The CDR3 nucleotides are TGTGCCAGCAGCCCCCTCGACAGGGCGTTCGCTGAAGCTTTCTTT.

This clonotype was found many times. V gene TRBV28 combines with J gene TRBJ2-3; 14 bases align to TRBD2. The CDR3 length is 17 residues. Germline CDR1 MDHEN, CDR2 SYDVKM. J lost 5 bases, V lost 6 bases, and 10 bases had no gene match. This CDR3 is CASSPGTSGSPGDTQYF. The CDR3, as DNA: TGTGCCAGCAGCCCCGGGACTAGCGGGAGCCCGGGAGATACGCAGTATTTT. Looking up the rest from reference TRBV28 and TRBJ2-3 gives the full variable domain: DVKVTQSSRYLVKRTGEKVFLECVQDMDHENMFWYRQDPGLGLRLIYFSYDVKMKEKGDIPEGYSVSREKKERFSLILESASTNQTSMYLCASSPGTSGSPGDTQYFGPGTRLTVL.

This clonotype was observed at least ten times. This chain connects TRBV7-9 to TRBJ2-3; TRBD1 agrees at 10 bases. There are 18 residues in the CDR3. V dropped 1 base and J dropped 5; count of bases not matched to a gene: 12. Germline CDR1 SEHNR, CDR2 FQNEAQ (reference sequence). The CDR3 DNA reads TGTGCCAGCAGCTTAGTTGGACAGGGGGATATCTTGGGAGATACGCAGTATTTT. Protein product: CASSLVGQGDILGDTQYF.

This clonotype was observed at least ten times. The genes are TRBV9 and TRBJ2-3, with TRBD2 identical over 12 bases. The CDR3 runs to 17 residues. Germline trimming cut 0 bases from V and 1 base from J; bases unmatched to any gene: 3. Per germline, CDR1 SGDLS and CDR2 YYNGEE. The CDR3 region is CASSVVGTSGRTDTQYF. Written as DNA, the CDR3 is TGTGCCAGCAGCGTAGTTGGGACTAGCGGGCGCACAGATACGCAGTATTTT.